A selection of T cell receptor beta chains follows, all from one sample in a study of early T cells in non-severe SARS-CoV-2 infection. Each CDR3 protein gets one entry after TCRdb re-called the 5' RACE reads with MiXCR. The repertoire holds about 40,000 distinct CDR3 sequences, with roughly 5% as singletons. Sequenced input: whole blood. The receptors stem from an adult who was a healthcare worker with PCR-confirmed SARS-CoV-2 infection or an uninfected control (not recorded which). CDR3s include the opening cysteine and the closing phenylalanine or tryptophan. Each record gives: V gene, D gene, J gene, clone size, CDR3 DNA, CDR3 protein. A D gene is named only where the DNA matches it firmly. The listing skips clone size in some rows; elsewhere it reads once, few, many or a size class.

>TRBV11-2|TRBD1|TRBJ2-4|many
TGTGCCAGCAGAAAACCGGGACAGGGGATGACCAAAAACATTCAGTACTTC
CASRKPGQGMTKNIQYF
>TRBV20-1|TRBD2|TRBJ2-3|few
TGCAGTGCTAGAAGGGGATTCGGCGGGGGGGAGTCAGATACGCAGTATTTT
CSARRGFGGGESDTQYF
>TRBV5-4|.|TRBJ2-5|.
TGTGCCAGCAGCTTTGAGATGTATTCCCAAGAGACCCAGTACTTC
CASSFEMYSQETQYF
>TRBV28|.|TRBJ1-6|many
TGTGCCAGCAGTTCAGGGTATAATTCACCCCTCCACTTT
CASSSGYNSPLHF
>TRBV23-1|.|TRBJ1-1|many
TGCGCCAGCGCCCCCGGGAGCCCCGTGGAGACTGAAGCTTTCTTT
CASAPGSPVETEAFF
>TRBV27|TRBD1|TRBJ1-1|many
TGTGCCAGCAGCCGATATGGACAGGGGATGGGGGGCACTGAAGCTTTCTTT
CASSRYGQGMGGTEAFF
>TRBV24-1|.|TRBJ2-1|many
TGTGCCACCAGTGACTGGGACTCTTCGTGGTTCTTC
CATSDWDSSWFF
>TRBV5-8|.|TRBJ2-2|few
TGTGCCAGCAGCCGCGGGCGGGGCTCGAACACCGGGGAGCTGTTTTTT
CASSRGRGSNTGELFF
>TRBV20-1|.|TRBJ1-3|few
TGCAGTGCTAGCTGGGCGTACGGACCGTCTGGAAACACCATATATTTT
CSASWAYGPSGNTIYF
>TRBV30|.|TRBJ1-2|few
TGTGCCTGGAGTCCTTCGTACTATGGCTACACCTTC
CAWSPSYYGYTF
>TRBV19|.|TRBJ1-1|few
TGTGCCAGTTCGGCGCAGACATACACTGAAGCTTTCTTT
CASSAQTYTEAFF
>TRBV2|TRBD2|TRBJ2-1|many
TGTGCCAGCAGGACTAGCGGGGGCCCGGAGCAGTTCTTC
CASRTSGGPEQFF
>TRBV5-4|.|TRBJ2-3|many
TGTGCCAGCAGCAGCGGAGGCACAGATACGCAGTATTTT
CASSSGGTDTQYF
>TRBV2|.|TRBJ1-1|.
TGTGCCAGCAGTGAAAGTGGGGGACTACTCACTGAAGCTTTCTTT
CASSESGGLLTEAFF
>TRBV12-3/TRBV12-4|.|TRBJ1-1|many
TGTGCCAGCATCCGGCAAAACACTGAAGCTTTCTTT
CASIRQNTEAFF
>TRBV18|.|TRBJ2-7|medium-sized
TGTGCCAGCGCCAGGGACACGTCCTCCTACGAGCAGTACTTC
CASARDTSSYEQYF